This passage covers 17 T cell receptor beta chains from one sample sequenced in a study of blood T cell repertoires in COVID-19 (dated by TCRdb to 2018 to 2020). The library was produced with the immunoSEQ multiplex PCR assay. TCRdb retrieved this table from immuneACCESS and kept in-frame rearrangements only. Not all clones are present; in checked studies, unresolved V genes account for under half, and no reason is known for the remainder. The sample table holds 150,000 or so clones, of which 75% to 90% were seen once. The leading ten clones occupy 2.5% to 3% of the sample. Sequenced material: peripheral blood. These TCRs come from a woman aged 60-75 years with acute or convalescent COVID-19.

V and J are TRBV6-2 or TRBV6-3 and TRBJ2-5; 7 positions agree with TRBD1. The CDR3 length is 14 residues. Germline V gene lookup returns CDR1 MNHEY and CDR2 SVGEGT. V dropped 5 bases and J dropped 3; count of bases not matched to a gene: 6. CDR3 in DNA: TGTGCCAGCAGTGTACAGGGGATGGAAGAGACCCAGTACTTC. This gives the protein CASSVQGMEETQYF.

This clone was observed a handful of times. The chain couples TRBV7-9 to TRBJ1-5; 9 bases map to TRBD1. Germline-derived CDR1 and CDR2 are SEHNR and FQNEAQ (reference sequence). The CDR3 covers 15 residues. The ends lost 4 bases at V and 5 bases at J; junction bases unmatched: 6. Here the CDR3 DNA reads TGTGCCAGCAGCTCAGCCGGGACAGGGTATCAGCCCCAGCATTTT. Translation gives CASSSAGTGYQPQHF.

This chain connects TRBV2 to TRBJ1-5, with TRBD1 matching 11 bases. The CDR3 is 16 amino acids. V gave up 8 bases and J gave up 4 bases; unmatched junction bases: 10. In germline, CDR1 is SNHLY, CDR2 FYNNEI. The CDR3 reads CASSGTGGFGNQPQHF. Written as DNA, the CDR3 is TGTGCCAGCTCCGGGACAGGGGGATTCGGGAATCAGCCCCAGCATTTT.

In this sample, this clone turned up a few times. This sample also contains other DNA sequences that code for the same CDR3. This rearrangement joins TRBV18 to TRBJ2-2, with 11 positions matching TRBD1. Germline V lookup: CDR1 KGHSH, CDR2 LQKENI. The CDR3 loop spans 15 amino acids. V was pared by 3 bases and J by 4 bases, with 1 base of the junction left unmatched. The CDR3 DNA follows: TGTGCCAGCTCACCCGGACAGGGGGCCACCGGGGAGCTGTTTTTT. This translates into CASSPGQGATGELFF.

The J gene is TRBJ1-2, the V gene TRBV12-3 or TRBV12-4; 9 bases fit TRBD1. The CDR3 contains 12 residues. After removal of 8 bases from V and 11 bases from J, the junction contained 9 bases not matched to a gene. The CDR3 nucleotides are TGTGCCAGCTCCCGGGACAGGGCCGTTTACACCTTC. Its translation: CASSRDRAVYTF.

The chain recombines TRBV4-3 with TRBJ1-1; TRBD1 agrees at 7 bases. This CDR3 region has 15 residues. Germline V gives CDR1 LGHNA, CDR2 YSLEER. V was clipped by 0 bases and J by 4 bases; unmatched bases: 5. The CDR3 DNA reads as TGCGCCAGCAGCCAAGATAGGGGGCGAGGCACTGAAGCTTTCTTT. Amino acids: CASSQDRGRGTEAFF.

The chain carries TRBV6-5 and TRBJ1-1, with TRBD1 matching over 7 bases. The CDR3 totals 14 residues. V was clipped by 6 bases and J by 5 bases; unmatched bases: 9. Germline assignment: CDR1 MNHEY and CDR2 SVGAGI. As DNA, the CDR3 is TGTGCCAGCAGCTTAAGGACAGGATGGACTGAAGCTTTCTTT. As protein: CASSLRTGWTEAFF.

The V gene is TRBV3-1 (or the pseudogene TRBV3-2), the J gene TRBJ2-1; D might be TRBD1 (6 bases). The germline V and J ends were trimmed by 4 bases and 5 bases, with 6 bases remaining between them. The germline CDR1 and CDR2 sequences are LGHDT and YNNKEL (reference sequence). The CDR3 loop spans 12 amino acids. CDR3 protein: CASSRTDNEQFF. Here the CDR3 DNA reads TGTGCCAGCAGCCGGACAGACAATGAGCAGTTCTTC.

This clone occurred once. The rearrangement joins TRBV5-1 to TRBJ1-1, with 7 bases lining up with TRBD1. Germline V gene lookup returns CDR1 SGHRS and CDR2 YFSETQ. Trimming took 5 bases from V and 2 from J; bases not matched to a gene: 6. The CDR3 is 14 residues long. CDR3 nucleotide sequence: TGCGCCAGCAGACATGGGACAGAAAACACTGAAGCTTTCTTT. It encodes CASRHGTENTEAFF. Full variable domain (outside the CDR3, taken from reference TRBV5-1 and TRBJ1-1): KAGVTQTPRYLIKTRGQQVTLSCSPISGHRSVSWYQQTPGQGLQFLFEYFSETQRNKGNFPGRFSGRQFSNSRSEMNVSTLELGDSALYLCASRHGTENTEAFFGQGTRLTVV.

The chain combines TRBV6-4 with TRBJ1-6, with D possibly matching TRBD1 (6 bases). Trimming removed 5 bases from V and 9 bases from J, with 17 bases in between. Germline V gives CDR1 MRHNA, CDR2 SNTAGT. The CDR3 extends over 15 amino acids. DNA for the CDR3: TGTGCCAGCAGTCCTCAGAGGGGGGGCGGTTCACCCCTCCACTTT. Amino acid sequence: CASSPQRGGGSPLHF.

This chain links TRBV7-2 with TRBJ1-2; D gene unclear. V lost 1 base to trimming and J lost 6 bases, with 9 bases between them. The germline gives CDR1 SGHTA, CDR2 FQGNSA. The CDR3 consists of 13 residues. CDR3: CASSLGRVDGYTF. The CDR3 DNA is TGTGCCAGCAGCTTAGGACGGGTGGATGGCTACACCTTC.

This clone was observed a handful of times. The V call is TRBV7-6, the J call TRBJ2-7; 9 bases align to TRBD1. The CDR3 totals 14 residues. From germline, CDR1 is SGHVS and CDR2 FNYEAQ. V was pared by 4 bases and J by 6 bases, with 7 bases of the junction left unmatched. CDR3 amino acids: CASSSSGTGTEQYF. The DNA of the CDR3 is TGTGCCAGCAGCTCGTCCGGGACAGGGACCGAGCAGTACTTC.

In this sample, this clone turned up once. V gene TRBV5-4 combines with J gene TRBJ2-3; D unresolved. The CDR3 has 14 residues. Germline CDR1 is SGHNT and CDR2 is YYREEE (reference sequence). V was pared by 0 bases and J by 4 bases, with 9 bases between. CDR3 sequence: CASSLDRPPDTQYF. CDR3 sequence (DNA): TGTGCCAGCAGCTTGGACAGACCTCCAGATACGCAGTATTTT. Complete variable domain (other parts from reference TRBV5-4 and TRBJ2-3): ETGVTQSPTHLIKTRGQQVTLRCSSQSGHNTVSWYQQALGQGPQFIFQYYREEENGRGNFPPRFSGLQFPNYSSELNVNALELDDSALYLCASSLDRPPDTQYFGPGTRLTVL.

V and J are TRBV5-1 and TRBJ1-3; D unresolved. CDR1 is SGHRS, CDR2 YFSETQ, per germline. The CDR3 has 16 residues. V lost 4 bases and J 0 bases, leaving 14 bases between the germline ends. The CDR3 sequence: CASSPHGLNSGNTIYF. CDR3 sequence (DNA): TGCGCCAGCAGCCCCCACGGACTTAACTCTGGAAACACCATATATTTT.

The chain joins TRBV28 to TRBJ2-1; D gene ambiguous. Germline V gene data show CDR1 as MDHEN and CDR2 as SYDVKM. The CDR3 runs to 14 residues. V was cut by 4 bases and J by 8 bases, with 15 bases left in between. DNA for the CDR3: TGTGCCAGCAGTTCCTCTCTCATTAGCCATGAGCAGTTCTTC. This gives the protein CASSSSLISHEQFF.

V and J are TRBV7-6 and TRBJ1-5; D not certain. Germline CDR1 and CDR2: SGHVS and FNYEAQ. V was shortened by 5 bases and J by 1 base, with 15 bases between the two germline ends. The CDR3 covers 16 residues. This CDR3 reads CASSPAAGISNQPQHF. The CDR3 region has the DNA TGTGCCAGCAGCCCCGCAGCCGGGATCAGCAATCAGCCCCAGCATTTT.

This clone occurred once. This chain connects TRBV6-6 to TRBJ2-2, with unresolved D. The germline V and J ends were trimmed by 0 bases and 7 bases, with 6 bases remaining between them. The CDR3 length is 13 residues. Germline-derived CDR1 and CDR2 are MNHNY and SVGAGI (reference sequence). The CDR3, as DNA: TGTGCCAGCAGTTACTCCCTCGGCGGGGAGCTGTTTTTT. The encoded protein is CASSYSLGGELFF.